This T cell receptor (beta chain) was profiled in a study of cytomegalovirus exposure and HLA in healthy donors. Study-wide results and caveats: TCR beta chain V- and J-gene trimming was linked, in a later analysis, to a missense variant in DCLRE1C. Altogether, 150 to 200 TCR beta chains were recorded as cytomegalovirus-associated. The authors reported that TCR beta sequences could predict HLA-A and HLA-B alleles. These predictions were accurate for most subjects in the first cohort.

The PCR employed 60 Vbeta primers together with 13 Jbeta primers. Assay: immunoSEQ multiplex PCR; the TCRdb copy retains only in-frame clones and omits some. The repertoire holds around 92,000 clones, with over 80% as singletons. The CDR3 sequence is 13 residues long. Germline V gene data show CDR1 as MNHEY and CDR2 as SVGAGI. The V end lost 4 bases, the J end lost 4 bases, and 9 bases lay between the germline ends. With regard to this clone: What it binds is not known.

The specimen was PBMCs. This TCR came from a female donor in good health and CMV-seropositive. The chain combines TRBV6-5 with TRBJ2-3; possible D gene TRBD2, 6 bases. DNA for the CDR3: TGTGCCAGCAGTTCCGGGACTTCAGATACGCAGTATTTT. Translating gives CASSSGTSDTQYF.